This T cell receptor beta chain was observed in a study of blood T cells in healthy people across ages. CDR1 and CDR2 (germline): SGHTA, FQGTGA. This CDR3 is built from 15 residues. V lost 2 bases to trimming and J lost 0 bases, with 9 bases between them. General study points: Diversity figures derived from one million T cells were judged to underestimate the true value.

The sample holds a few counts of this clonotype. Its specificity is unknown. Sample-barcoded 5' priming and a J-beta primer mix drove a second PCR of roughly 6 to 12 cycles. TCRdb re-called the 5' RACE reads through MiXCR, storing one row per CDR3 protein. The sample contains some 1.5 million distinct CDR3 sequences, approximately 39% of which appear only once. This sequence joins TRBV7-3 and TRBJ2-3; tentatively, D is TRBD2 (6 bases). The sequenced sample consisted of blood. The source is a woman younger than 35 in good health. CDR3 sequence reads: CASSLLAHSTDTQYF. The DNA for the CDR3 is TGTGCCAGCAGCTTACTAGCGCATAGCACAGATACGCAGTATTTT.